This TCR beta chain was obtained from a study of Graves' ophthalmopathy and Graves' hyperthyroidism. Study-wide points: At just under 71% sensitivity and roughly 72% specificity, the model predicted progression of the ophthalmopathy.

Trimming took 6 bases from V and 3 from J; bases not matched to a gene: 5. The CDR3 has 14 amino acids. CDR1 and CDR2 (germline): ENHRY, SYGVKD. This clonotype has at least ten counts. Its antigen is unknown. Amplification from RNA transcripts yielded the TCR beta CDR3 regions. Scientists carried out first-round RT-PCR using HTBI primers and then a second-round multiplex PCR. Via MiXCR, TCRdb re-called the multiplex PCR reads, giving one row per CDR3 protein. The data contain some 1.1 million distinct CDR3 sequences, 35% to 40% of them singletons. Hyperthyroidism patients were newly diagnosed, ill under 2 months, and aged 18 to 65 years.

Material for sequencing was peripheral blood or thyroid tissue (not recorded which). The chain recombines TRBV10-3 with TRBJ1-1; 9 nucleotides match TRBD1. The clonotype originates from an adult man with Graves' hyperthyroidism. CDR3 DNA sequence: TGTGCCATCAGCTTGGACAGGGGTGACACTGAAGCTTTCTTT. This encodes CAISLDRGDTEAFF.